This T cell receptor beta chain was identified in a study of cytomegalovirus exposure and HLA in healthy donors (dated by TCRdb to 2017 to 2019). Describing the broader study: According to an earlier analysis of a few hundred of the donors, some 170 million T cells yielded roughly 110 million unique TCR beta sequences and 276 Gb of sequence data. An early release covering roughly 640 HLA-typed donors comprised approximately 300 gigabases of sequencing data and 85 million or so unique TCR sequences. The genetic ancestry cluster associated with self-reported Caucasian donors included roughly 84% of the roughly 400 genotyped donors. The study aimed to test whether signatures of past pathogen exposure could be identified by cataloging public T cell receptors. The T cell repertoires of about 700 subjects were profiled by immunosequencing and related to cytomegalovirus serostatus. Besides the first cohort of roughly 700 subjects, a separate validation cohort made up of over 95 different subjects was used. To predict cytomegalovirus infection status, the study brought together high-throughput TCR immunosequencing, statistical association of individual TCRs with disease status, and machine learning. A later analysis re-analyzed previously published TCR beta repertoires from about 730 donors and added high-resolution HLA genotyping to study TCR occurrence patterns. Rather than using new phenotypic data, the later analysis identified candidate immune exposures from TCR beta sequences and from how often those sequences occurred across donors. An earlier analysis of several hundred of the donors applied high-throughput TCR beta sequencing to assess whether each TCR beta V gene segment acted as functional or pseudogenic. Donor age, sex, ethnicity and CMV serostatus were compiled alongside the repertoire data. A later genetic analysis used genome-wide SNP genotypes for about 55% of the 666 donors, treating that subset as a discovery cohort. Every discovery cohort repertoire had been produced on one sequencing platform. HLA typing covered class I and class II loci at four-digit resolution. Typing coverage varied by locus: roughly 629-630 donors for A, B, C, DRB1 and DQB1; around 560 for DQA1; around 570 for DPA1; approximately 490 for DPB1. Because of strong linkage in the cohort, roughly 5 DR-DQ haplotypes were treated as single units for association and clustering. Across 398 genotyped donors of the cohort, an average of about 220,000 unique TCR beta nucleotide sequences per donor were sequenced, and approximately 17% of those sequences were non-productive.

Library prep was done by the immunoSEQ multiplex PCR assay. For the multiplex PCR, a mixture combining 60 forward primers for TCR Vbeta segments and 13 reverse primers for TCR Jbeta segments was used. A multiplex PCR assay on genomic DNA amplified the CDR3 region of rearranged TCR beta genes. The amplified TCR beta libraries were sequenced on the Illumina HiSeq System as 87-base-pair reads. In the paper's pipeline: In a later analysis, roughly 80 million unique TCR beta chains were counted across the roughly 610 repertoires, and roughly 9.9 million of these chains were shared by at least two donors. To remove PCR and sequencing errors, raw reads were error-corrected and collapsed into unique sequences using a nearest-neighbor algorithm that merged closely related sequences. To assign V, D and J gene segments, CDR3 sequences were aligned to IMGT reference sequences. For a sequence to be retained, a match of at least six nucleotides was required to both a V gene segment and a J gene segment. A rearrangement was called productive if the CDR3 had no stop codons and remained in frame with V and J, and every other rearrangement was called non-productive. Following IMGT convention, CDR3 was defined as the stretch from the second conserved V-encoded cysteine to the conserved J-encoded phenylalanine. In an earlier analysis of around 640 of the donors, sequences lacking an unambiguous match to a single V gene segment were excluded. An earlier analysis of fewer than 650 of the donors classified V segments as functional when productive rearrangements were above 56.7% and as segregating when the standard deviation between donors was above 5%. To diagnose cytomegalovirus status from the catalog of TCR beta chain sequences, a statistical classification framework was built. A later analysis assigned V and J genes by comparing TCR nucleotide sequences with IMGT/GENE-DB human TR gene sequences. A later analysis assigned CDR3 sequences and most-parsimonious VDJ recombination scenarios with the TCRdist pipeline. In a later analysis, each TCR beta chain was defined by its CDR3 amino acid sequence together with its V-gene family, and reads without a unique V-gene family were excluded. As a way to deal with suspected cross-contamination and a sequencing artifact, a later analysis dropped 450 to 600 nucleotide sequences that were highly shared and had low generation probability. A later analysis calculated a clonal expansion index for each public chain from normalized within-repertoire ranks of inferred template counts. In a later analysis, generation probabilities were computed with a VDJ recombination model fitted to out-of-frame rearrangements, and the resulting probabilities were checked against IGoR. Hypergeometric tests were used in a later analysis to score TCR-TCR, TCR-HLA and TCR-CMV co-occurrence, with a repertoire-size bias correction applied to the TCR pairs. False discovery rates were estimated in a later analysis by permuting HLA or CMV assignments 20 times. A later analysis grouped co-occurring TCRs with DBSCAN, adding TCRdist sequence similarity when clustering within HLA-allele-positive subsets. Repertoires with fewer than 30,000 or more than 120,000 public chains were left out of co-occurrence clustering, as were a handful of repertoires with anomalous nucleotide sharing. This immuneACCESS table, as held by TCRdb, lists in-frame sequences with V and J called but not all clones. Of the missing ones, under half trace to an unresolved V gene in checked studies; the others have no known cause. For V, J and clone size, that table is used; D and trimming come from the DNA. This sample comprises some 200,000 clones, 82% of them detected only once. Jointly, the top ten make up 6.5% of the sample.

The cohort consisted of 650 to 700 healthy bone marrow donors. All cohort members were sampled while nominally healthy, although unrecorded immune exposures were likely present. The donor tested CMV seropositive, placing the donor among the 290 or so seropositive members of the cohort. Each donor provided a peripheral blood sample, and peripheral blood mononuclear cells were used for TCR beta sequencing. Genomic DNA was extracted from the blood cell samples with the Qiagen DNeasy Blood Extraction Kit. Inclusive of the bounding cysteine and phenylalanine, the CDR3 is 14 residues long. Only the CDR3 part of the read is kept: 42 bases, read in frame from the first base. CDR1 ENHRY and CDR2 SYGVKD are derived from the germline V gene. V gives up 8 bases and J gives up 1 base, and the segment between their germline ends measures 12 bases. Summary of the overall study and its limitations: A further reported finding was that TCR beta sequences accurately predicted the HLA-A and HLA-B alleles for most subjects in the first cohort. The earlier analysis of around 600 of the donors excluded approximately 15 rarely observed V segments, including chromosome 9 orphons, because counts were too low. The 87-base-pair reads could not distinguish some IMGT-functional V segments, including TRBV6-2 and TRBV6-3, so those segments were excluded. A later analysis found that most CMV-associated TCR beta chains appeared HLA-restricted, with HLA associations seemingly driven largely by CMV exposure. Assigning TCR associations to individual alleles was difficult when HLA alleles, especially DR and DQ, strongly co-occurred. Compared with equally common non-associated chains, HLA-associated TCR beta chains in a later analysis were more clonally expanded and had lower generation probabilities. In a later analysis, around 15,000 TCR beta sequences were associated with specific HLA alleles at a false discovery rate of 0.05. A group of highly shared sequence variants was considered likely to be a technical artifact of the sequencing pipeline. Correlated functional status among segregating V segments might be attributable to linkage disequilibrium, but an unknown experimental factor could not be ruled out. According to the authors, the approach could potentially be generalized to other disease states and immunological phenotypes. An earlier analysis of roughly 570 of the donors showed that most TCR beta V segments appeared in productive rearrangements either about 87% or about 30% of the time, which broadly matched IMGT annotations. Roughly uniform sequencing depth across donors was assumed in presence/absence analyses, although this assumption may not hold. Compared with the roughly 670-donor mean, donors in an Asian-associated ancestry cluster had fewer N-insertions in productive TCRs, according to a later genetic analysis. An association between a missense DCLRE1C variant and V-gene and J-gene trimming of TCR beta chains was found in a later genetic analysis and replicated in an independent cohort. Because HLA typing was unavailable for some donors at each locus, only the typed subset was used in association tests. For the cohort, immune exposure information was limited to CMV serostatus. This cohort had only TCR beta chains sequenced, and the lack of alpha or paired-chain data limited which features could be detected. The study listed 164 TCR beta chains as associated with cytomegalovirus. The classifier was reported to diagnose cytomegalovirus status with high specificity and sensitivity in both the original cohort and the validation cohort. In a later analysis, several top co-occurrence clusters were reported to appear linked to parvovirus B19, influenza, CMV and Epstein-Barr virus. In a later analysis, TCR association rates were found to vary across HLA loci, with the most associated TCRs seen for DRB1 alleles and the fewest for HLA-C alleles. While some public TCRs were present in many individuals, most TCR sequences turned up only very rarely across donors. In vitro tests confirmed that a few of the cytomegalovirus-associated TCR beta chains recognize cytomegalovirus antigens.

In the case of this clone: It lacks a known antigen. The input lacks base qualities; no much larger clone sits a single base away.

The chain is made from TRBV10-3 and TRBJ1-5; the D segment cannot be called with confidence. This TCR came from a woman aged 50 to 65 in good health and CMV-seropositive. Sequenced material: PBMCs. This receptor carries the CDR3 CAIGISGSNQPQHF. The bases read TGTGCCATCGGTATCAGCGGAAGCAATCAGCCCCAGCATTTT.